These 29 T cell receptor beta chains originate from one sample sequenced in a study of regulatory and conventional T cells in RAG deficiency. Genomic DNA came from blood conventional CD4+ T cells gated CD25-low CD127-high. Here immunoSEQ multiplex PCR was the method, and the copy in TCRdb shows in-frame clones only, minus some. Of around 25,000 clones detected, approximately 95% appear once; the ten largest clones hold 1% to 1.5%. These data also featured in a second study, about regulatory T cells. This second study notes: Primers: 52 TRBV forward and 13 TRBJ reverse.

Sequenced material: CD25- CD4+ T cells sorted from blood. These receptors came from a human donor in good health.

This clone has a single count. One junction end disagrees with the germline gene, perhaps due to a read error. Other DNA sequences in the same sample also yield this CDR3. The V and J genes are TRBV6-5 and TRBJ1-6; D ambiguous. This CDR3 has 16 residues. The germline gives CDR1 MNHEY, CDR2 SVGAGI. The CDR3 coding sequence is TGTGCCAGCAGTTACTCCCCTAGAAACTATAATTCCCCCCTCCACTTT. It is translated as CASSYSPRNYNSPLHF.

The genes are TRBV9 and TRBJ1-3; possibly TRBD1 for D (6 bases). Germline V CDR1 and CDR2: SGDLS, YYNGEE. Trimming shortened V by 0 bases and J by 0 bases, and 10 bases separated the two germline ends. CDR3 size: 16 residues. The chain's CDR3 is CASSVEGGVSGNTIYF. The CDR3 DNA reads TGTGCCAGCAGCGTAGAAGGGGGGGTCTCTGGAAACACCATATATTTT.

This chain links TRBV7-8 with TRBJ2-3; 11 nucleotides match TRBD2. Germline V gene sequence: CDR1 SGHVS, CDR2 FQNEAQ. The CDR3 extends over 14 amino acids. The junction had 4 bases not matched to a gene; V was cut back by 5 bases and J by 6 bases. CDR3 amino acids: CASSISGGADTQYF. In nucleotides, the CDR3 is TGTGCCAGCAGCATTAGCGGGGGGGCCGATACGCAGTATTTT.

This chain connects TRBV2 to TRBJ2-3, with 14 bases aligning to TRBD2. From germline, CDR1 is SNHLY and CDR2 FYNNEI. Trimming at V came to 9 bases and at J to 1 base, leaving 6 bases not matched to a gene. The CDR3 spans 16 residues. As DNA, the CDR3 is TGTGCCAGTAGACTAGCGGGGGGGCCTGGCACAGATACGCAGTATTTT. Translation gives CASRLAGGPGTDTQYF.

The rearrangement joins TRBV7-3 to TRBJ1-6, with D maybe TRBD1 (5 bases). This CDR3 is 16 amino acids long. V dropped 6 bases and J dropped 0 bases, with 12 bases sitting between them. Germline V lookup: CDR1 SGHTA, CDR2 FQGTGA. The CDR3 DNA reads TGTGCCAGCAGGGACACAGACCACTCCTATAATTCACCCCTCCACTTT. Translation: CASRDTDHSYNSPLHF.

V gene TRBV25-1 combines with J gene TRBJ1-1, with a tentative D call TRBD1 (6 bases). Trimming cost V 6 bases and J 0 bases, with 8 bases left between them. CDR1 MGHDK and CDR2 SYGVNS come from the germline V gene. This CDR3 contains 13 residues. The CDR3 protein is CASRGTLNTEAFF. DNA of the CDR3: TGTGCCAGCAGGGGGACACTGAACACTGAAGCTTTCTTT.

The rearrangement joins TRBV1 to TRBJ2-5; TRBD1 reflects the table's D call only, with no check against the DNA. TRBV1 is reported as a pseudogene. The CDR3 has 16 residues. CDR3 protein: CTSNQPQGQGGETQYF. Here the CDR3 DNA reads TGCACCAGCAACCAACCGCAGGGACAGGGGGGAGAGACCCAGTACTTC.

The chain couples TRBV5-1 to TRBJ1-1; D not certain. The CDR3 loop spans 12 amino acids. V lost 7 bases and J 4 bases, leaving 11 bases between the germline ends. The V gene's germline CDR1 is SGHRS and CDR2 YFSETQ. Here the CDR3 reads CASGDITTEAFF. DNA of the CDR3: TGCGCCAGCGGTGACATAACCACTGAAGCTTTCTTT.

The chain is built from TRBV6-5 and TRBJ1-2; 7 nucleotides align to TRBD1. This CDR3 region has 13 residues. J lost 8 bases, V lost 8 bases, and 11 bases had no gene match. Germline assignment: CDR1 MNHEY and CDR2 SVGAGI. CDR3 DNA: TGTGCCAGCTCTCAAGGGGGCTGGGGGGGCTACACCTTC. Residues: CASSQGGWGGYTF.

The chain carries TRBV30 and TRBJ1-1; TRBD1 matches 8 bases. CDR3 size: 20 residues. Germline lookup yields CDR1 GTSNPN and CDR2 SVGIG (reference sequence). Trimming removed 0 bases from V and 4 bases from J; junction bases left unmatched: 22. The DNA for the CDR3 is TGTGCCTGGAGTGTTTCCAGATTCCTCAGGGGGCCAAAGTTCGGCACTGAAGCTTTCTTT. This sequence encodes CAWSVSRFLRGPKFGTEAFF.

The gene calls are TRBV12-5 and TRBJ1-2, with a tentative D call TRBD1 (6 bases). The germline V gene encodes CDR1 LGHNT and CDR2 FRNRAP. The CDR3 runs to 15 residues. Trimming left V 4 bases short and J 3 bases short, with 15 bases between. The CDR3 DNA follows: TGTGCTAGTGGTTCCCTCCCAGGGGCGGACTATGGCTACACCTTC. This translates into CASGSLPGADYGYTF.

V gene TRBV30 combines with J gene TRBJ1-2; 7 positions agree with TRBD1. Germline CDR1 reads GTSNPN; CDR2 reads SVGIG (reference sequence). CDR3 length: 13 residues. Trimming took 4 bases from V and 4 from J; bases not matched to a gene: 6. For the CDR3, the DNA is TGTGCCTGGACCGATCAGGGGGGCTATGGCTACACCTTC. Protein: CAWTDQGGYGYTF.

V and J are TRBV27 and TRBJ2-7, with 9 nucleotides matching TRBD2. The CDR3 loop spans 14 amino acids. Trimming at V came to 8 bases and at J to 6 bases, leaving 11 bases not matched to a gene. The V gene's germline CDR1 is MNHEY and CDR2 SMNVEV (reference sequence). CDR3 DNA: TGTGCCAGCGCTTCCGCGGGGGGGTTCGGCGAGCAGTACTTC. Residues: CASASAGGFGEQYF.

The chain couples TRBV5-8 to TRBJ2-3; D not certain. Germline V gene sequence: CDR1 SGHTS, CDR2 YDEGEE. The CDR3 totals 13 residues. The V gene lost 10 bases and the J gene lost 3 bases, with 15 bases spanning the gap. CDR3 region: CASSLGGTDTQYF. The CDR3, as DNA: TGTGCCTCGTCCCTCGGCGGAACAGATACGCAGTATTTT.

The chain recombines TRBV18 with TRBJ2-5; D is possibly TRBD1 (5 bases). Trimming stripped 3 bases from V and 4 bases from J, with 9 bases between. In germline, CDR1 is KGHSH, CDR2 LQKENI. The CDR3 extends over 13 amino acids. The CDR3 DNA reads TGTGCCAGCTCACCCGGTCAGGGAGAGACCCAGTACTTC. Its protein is CASSPGQGETQYF.

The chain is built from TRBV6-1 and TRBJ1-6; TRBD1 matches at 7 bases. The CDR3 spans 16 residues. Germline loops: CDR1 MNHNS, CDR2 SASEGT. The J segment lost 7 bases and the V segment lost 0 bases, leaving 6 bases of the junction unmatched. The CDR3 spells CASSEARGGWNSPLHF. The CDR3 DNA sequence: TGTGCCAGCAGTGAAGCCCGAGGGGGCTGGAATTCACCCCTCCACTTT.

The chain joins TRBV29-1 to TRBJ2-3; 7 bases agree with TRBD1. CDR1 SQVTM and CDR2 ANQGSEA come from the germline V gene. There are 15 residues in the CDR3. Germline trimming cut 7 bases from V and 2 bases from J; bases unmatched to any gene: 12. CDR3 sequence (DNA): TGCAGCGCGACCGGGGACAGACAATACACAGATACGCAGTATTTT. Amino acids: CSATGDRQYTDTQYF.

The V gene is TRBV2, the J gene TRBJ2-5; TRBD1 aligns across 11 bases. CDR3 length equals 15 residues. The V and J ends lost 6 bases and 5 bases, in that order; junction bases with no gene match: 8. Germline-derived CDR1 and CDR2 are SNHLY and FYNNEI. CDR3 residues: CASSAIGQGAETQYF. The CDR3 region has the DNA TGTGCCAGCAGCGCGATTGGACAGGGGGCGGAGACCCAGTACTTC.

The CDR3 loop is CASSVGNRGNYGYTF. The DNA for the CDR3 is TGTGCCAGCAGCGTAGGTAACAGGGGGAACTATGGCTACACCTTC. This chain links TRBV9 with TRBJ1-2; 8 bases align to TRBD1. Germline assignment: CDR1 SGDLS and CDR2 YYNGEE. V dropped 0 bases and J dropped 2; count of bases not matched to a gene: 3. This CDR3 has 15 amino acids. The full variable domain, in which reference TRBV9 and TRBJ1-2 provide the parts outside the CDR3, is DSGVTQTPKHLITATGQRVTLRCSPRSGDLSVYWYQQSLDQGLQFLIQYYNGEERAKGNILERFSAQQFPDLHSELNLSSLELGDSALYFCASSVGNRGNYGYTFGSGTRLTVV.

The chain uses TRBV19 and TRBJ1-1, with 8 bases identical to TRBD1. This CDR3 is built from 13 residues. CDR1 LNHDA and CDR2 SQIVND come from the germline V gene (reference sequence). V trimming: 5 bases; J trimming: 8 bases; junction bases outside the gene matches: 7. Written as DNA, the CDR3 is TGTGCCAGTAGTCTCCGGACAGGGTACGAAGCTTTCTTT. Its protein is CASSLRTGYEAFF.

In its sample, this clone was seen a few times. Here the CDR3 reads CASSSEFSGNTIYF. The CDR3 bases are TGTGCCAGTAGTAGTGAGTTCTCTGGAAACACCATATATTTT. The chain has TRBV19 and TRBJ1-3; D ambiguous. From germline, CDR1 is LNHDA and CDR2 SQIVND (reference sequence). CDR3 length: 14 amino acids. Trimming shortened V by 4 bases and J by 0 bases, and 7 bases separated the two germline ends.

CDR3 sequence reads: CAWSADRDTSNQPQHF. CDR3 in DNA: TGTGCCTGGAGTGCCGACAGGGATACGAGCAATCAGCCCCAGCATTTT. This sequence joins TRBV30 and TRBJ1-5, with 7 bases identical to TRBD1. Trimming took 1 base from V and 1 from J; bases not matched to a gene: 7. The CDR3 has 16 residues. CDR1 and CDR2 from the germline V gene are GTSNPN and SVGIG (reference sequence).

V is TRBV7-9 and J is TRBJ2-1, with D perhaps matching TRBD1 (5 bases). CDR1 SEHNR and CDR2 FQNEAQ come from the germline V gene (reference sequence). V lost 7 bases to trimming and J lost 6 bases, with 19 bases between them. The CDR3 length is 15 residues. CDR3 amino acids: CASTNQGPTTNEQFF. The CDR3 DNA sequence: TGTGCCAGCACCAATCAGGGTCCCACAACCAATGAGCAGTTCTTC.

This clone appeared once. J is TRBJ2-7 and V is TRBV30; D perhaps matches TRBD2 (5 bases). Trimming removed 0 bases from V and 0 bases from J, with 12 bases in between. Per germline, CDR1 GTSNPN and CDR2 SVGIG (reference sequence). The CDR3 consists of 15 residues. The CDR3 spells CAWSVGGGLSYEQYF. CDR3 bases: TGTGCCTGGAGTGTTGGAGGCGGGCTCTCCTACGAGCAGTACTTC.

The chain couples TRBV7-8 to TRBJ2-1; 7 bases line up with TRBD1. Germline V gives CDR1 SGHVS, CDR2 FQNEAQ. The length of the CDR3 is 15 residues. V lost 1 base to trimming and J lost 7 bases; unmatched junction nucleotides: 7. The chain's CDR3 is CASSLVTGTVNEQFF. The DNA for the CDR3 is TGTGCCAGCAGCTTAGTTACAGGGACAGTGAATGAGCAGTTCTTC.

Here the CDR3 reads CASSLVTRGNTGELFF. The CDR3 DNA reads TGCGCCAGCAGCTTGGTGACGCGGGGCAACACCGGGGAGCTGTTTTTT. The chain employs TRBV5-1 and TRBJ2-2; D may be TRBD2 (6 bases). Per germline, CDR1 SGHRS and CDR2 YFSETQ. The CDR3 covers 16 residues. V lost 0 bases, J lost 2 bases, and 11 bases lay in between.

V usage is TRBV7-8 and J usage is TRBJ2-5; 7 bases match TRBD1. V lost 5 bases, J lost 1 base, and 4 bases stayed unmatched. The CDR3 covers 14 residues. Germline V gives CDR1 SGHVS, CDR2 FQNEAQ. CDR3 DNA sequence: TGTGCCAGCAGCCCTAGGACAGGCCAAGAGACCCAGTACTTC. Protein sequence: CASSPRTGQETQYF.

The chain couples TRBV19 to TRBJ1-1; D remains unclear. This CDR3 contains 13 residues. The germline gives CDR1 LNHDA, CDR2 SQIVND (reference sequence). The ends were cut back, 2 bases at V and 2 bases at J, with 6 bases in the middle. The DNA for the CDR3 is TGTGCCAGTAGTATACTAGTTAACACTGAAGCTTTCTTT. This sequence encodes CASSILVNTEAFF.

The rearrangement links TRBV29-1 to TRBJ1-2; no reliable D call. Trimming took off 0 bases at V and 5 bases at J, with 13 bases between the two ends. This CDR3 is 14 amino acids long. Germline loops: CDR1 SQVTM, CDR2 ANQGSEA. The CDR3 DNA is TGCAGCGTTGAAGACGGGGTGATGCAGTATGGCTACACCTTC. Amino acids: CSVEDGVMQYGYTF.